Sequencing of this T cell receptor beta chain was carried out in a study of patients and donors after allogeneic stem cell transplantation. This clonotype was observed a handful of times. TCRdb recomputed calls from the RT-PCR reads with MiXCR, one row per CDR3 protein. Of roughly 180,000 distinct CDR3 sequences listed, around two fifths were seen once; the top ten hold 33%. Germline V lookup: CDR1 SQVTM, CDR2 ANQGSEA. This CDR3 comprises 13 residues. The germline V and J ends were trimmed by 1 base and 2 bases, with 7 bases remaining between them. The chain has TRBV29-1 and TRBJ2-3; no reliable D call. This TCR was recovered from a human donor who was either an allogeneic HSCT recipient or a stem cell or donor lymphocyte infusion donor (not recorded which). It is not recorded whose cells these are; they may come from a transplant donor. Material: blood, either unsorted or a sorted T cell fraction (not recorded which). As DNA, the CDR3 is TGCAGCGTTGAAGTCCAAAACACAGATACGCAGTATTTT. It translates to CSVEVQNTDTQYF.